This T cell receptor beta chain was identified during a study of blood T cell repertoires in COVID-19. Original processing methods: Researchers report that nucleated cell counts were estimated from reference gene primer amplification. The repertoire was sequenced with immunoSEQ multiplex PCR; TCRdb's copy has only in-frame clones and lacks some. V, J and clone size reflect that table, while D and trimming were determined from the DNA. The sample records approximately 90,000 clones, 75% to 90% being singletons. This clone was seen more than once but under ten times. Sequencing was performed on peripheral blood. The clonotype comes from a man older than 75 with active or convalescent COVID-19.

In DNA, the CDR3 is TGTGCCAGCAGTGAATTAGAAGGGACTAGCGGTCACAATGAGCAGTTCTTC. It encodes CASSELEGTSGHNEQFF. The rearrangement links TRBV25-1 to TRBJ2-1; 11 nucleotides align to TRBD2. V shed 1 base, J shed 5 bases, and the junction held 7 bases outside the gene matches. Germline loops: CDR1 MGHDK, CDR2 SYGVNS. This CDR3 is built from 17 residues.